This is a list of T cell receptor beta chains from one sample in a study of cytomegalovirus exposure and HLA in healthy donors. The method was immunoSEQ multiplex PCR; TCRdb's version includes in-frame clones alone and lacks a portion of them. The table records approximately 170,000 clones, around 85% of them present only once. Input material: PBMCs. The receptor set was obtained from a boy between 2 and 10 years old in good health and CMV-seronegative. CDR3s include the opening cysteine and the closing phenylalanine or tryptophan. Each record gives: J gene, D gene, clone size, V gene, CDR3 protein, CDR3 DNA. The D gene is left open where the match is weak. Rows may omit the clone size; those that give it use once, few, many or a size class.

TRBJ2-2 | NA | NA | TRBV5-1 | CASSRGGPRELFF | TGCGCCAGCAGTCGCGGGGGCCCAAGGGAGCTGTTTTTT
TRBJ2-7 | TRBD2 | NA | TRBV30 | CAWESGSSYEQYF | TGTGCCTGGGAGAGCGGGAGCTCCTACGAGCAGTACTTC
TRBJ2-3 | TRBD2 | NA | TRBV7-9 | CSSSRGLAEHTDTQYF | TGTTCCAGCAGCCGAGGACTAGCGGAGCACACAGATACGCAGTATTTT
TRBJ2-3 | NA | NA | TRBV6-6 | CASSYPTMGGDTQYF | TGTGCCAGCAGTTACCCCACTATGGGGGGAGATACGCAGTATTTT
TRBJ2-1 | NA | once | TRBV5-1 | CASSKTGYGNEQFF | TGCGCCAGCAGCAAGACGGGGTACGGTAATGAGCAGTTCTTC
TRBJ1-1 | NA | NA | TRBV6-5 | CASSYSAGHTEAFF | TGTGCCAGCAGTTACTCGGCAGGGCACACTGAAGCTTTCTTT
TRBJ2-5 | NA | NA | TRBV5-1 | CASSLVAALLQETQYF | TGCGCCAGCAGCTTGGTTGCCGCGTTATTACAAGAGACCCAGTACTTC
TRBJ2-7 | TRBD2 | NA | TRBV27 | CASSLGLARSYEQYF | TGTGCCAGCAGTTTAGGACTAGCGAGATCCTACGAGCAGTACTTC
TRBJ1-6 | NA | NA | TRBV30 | CAWGRWTNTPPLHF | TGTGCCTGGGGGAGATGGACCAATACCCCACCCCTCCACTTT
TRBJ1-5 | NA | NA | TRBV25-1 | CASGEGQPQHF | TGTGCCAGCGGGGAGGGGCAGCCCCAGCATTTT
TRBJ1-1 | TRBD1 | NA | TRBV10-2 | CASSRGGPEAFF | TGCGCCAGCAGTCGAGGGGGCCCTGAAGCTTTCTTT
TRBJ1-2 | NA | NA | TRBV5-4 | CASSERSPYGYTF | TGTGCCAGCAGCGAGAGGAGCCCCTATGGCTACACCTTC
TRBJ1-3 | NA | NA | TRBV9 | CASSGWDNQGSGNTIYF | TGTGCCAGCAGCGGGTGGGACAACCAGGGCTCTGGAAACACCATATATTTT
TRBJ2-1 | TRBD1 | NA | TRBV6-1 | CASSDRGRLEQFF | TGTGCCAGCAGTGACAGGGGGCGGCTTGAGCAGTTCTTC
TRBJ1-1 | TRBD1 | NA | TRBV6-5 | CASSYERGPDTEAFF | TGTGCCAGCAGTTACGAGAGGGGGCCAGACACTGAAGCTTTCTTT
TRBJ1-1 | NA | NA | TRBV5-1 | CASAPSGGLNTEAFF | TGCGCCAGCGCTCCCTCGGGGGGCCTGAACACTGAAGCTTTCTTT
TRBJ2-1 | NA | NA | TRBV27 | CASSLRYRVGNEQFF | TGTGCCAGCAGTTTGAGATACAGGGTGGGCAATGAGCAGTTCTTC
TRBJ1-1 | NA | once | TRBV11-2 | CASSPWTATDTEAFF | TGTGCCAGCAGCCCTTGGACAGCAACTGACACTGAAGCTTTCTTT
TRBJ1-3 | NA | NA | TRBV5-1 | CASSLGGFGNTIYF | TGCGCCAGCAGCTTGGGCGGATTCGGAAACACCATATATTTT
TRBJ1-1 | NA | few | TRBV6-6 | CASSYSSRTEAFF | TGTGCCAGCAGTTACTCGAGTCGTACTGAAGCTTTCTTT
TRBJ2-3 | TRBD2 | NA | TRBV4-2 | CASSQDIASGRRADTQYF | TGTGCCAGCAGCCAAGATATTGCTAGCGGGAGGCGTGCAGATACGCAGTATTTT
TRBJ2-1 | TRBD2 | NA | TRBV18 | CASSPPQAGVYNEQFF | TGTGCCAGCTCACCACCCCAAGCGGGGGTATACAATGAGCAGTTCTTC
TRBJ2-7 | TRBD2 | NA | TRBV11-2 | CASSLVAGGPSEQYF | TGTGCCAGCAGCTTAGTAGCGGGAGGGCCGTCCGAGCAGTACTTC
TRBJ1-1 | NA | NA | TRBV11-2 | CASSSERDTEAFF | TGTGCCAGCAGCTCAGAGAGGGACACTGAAGCTTTCTTT
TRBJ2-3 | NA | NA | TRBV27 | CASSLSNGGGLDTQYF | TGTGCCAGCAGTTTATCGAATGGGGGCGGGTTGGATACGCAGTATTTT
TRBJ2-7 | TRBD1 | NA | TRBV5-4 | CASSPSQGTGVGEQYF | TGTGCCAGCAGCCCCTCACAGGGGACAGGGGTTGGGGAGCAGTACTTC
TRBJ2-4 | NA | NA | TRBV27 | CASRRTGAKNIQYF | TGTGCCAGCAGACGAACAGGGGCCAAAAACATTCAGTACTTC
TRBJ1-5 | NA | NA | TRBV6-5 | CASSVPPGGSEPQHF | TGTGCCAGCAGTGTTCCCCCCGGGGGGAGTGAGCCCCAGCATTTT
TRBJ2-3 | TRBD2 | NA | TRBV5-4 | CASSPLTGGGFDTQYF | TGTGCCAGCAGCCCCTTAACGGGGGGGGGCTTTGATACGCAGTATTTT
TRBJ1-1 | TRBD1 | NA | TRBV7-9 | CASSFGQGRNTEAFF | TGTGCCAGCAGCTTCGGACAGGGAAGGAACACTGAAGCTTTCTTT
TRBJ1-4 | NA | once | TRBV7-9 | CASSLGSGSPVAHEKLFF | TGTGCCAGCAGCTTAGGGAGTGGGAGCCCCGTGGCCCATGAAAAACTGTTTTTT
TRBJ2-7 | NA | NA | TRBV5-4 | CASSLVGGAGRSYEQYF | TGTGCCAGCAGCTTGGTAGGTGGCGCGGGCCGCTCCTACGAGCAGTACTTC